The entry below gives a single T cell receptor beta chain sequence along with its context. Its antigen is not known. The entry originates in a study of T-cell memory formation after mild COVID-19. About the study: Each donor largely had its own TCR clusters. General study results and limits: Cross-reactive memory apparently joined, as some responding clones appeared in pre-infection memory.

With constant-segment primers, 5'RACE yielded cDNA libraries of TCR alpha and TCR beta that carried sample barcodes and UMIs. One entry per CDR3 protein results from TCRdb running MiXCR on the 5' RACE reads. The data hold around 260,000 distinct CDR3 sequences, with around 16% observed a single time. This clonotype was obtained from a man between 18 and 35 years old who had mild COVID-19 (a few samples of this study predate the infection). Cell type and time point are not known. Material for sequencing was PBMCs or a T cell subset sorted from them (not recorded which).

CDR3 coding DNA: TGTGCCAGCAGTCCAAAACCTAGCGGGCGAGAGACCCAGTACTTC. It encodes CASSPKPSGRETQYF. This chain joins TRBV12-3 or TRBV12-4 and TRBJ2-5, with 8 bases fitting TRBD2. The CDR3 spans 15 residues. J was trimmed by 4 bases and V by 5 bases; bases with no gene match: 9.